This T cell receptor beta chain was identified in a study of response to subunit inactivated influenza vaccine. Study-wide points: T cells newly recruited by each seasonal influenza vaccination are few, the authors suggested.

TCRdb fed the RT-PCR reads into MiXCR, producing one record per CDR3 protein. The sample lists about 800,000 distinct CDR3 sequences, over 20% occurring once. This clonotype was counted a few times. Its specificity is not known. The clonotype originates from a man aged 50 to 60 who received an inactivated influenza vaccine. The specimen comprised PBMCs from blood, sampled roughly 5 days after vaccination.

CDR3 region: CASSLGDRWADTQYF. The DNA of the CDR3 is TGTGCCAGCAGCTTAGGGGACCGCTGGGCAGATACGCAGTATTTT. V usage is TRBV7-2 and J usage is TRBJ2-3; D possibly matches TRBD1 or TRBD2 (5 bases each). The V gene's germline CDR1 is SGHTA and CDR2 FQGNSA. This CDR3 is built from 15 residues. V shed 1 base and J shed 4 bases, with 12 bases lying between them.